The clone carrying this T cell receptor beta chain was recorded a few times. MiXCR was run by TCRdb on the 5' RACE reads, yielding one entry per CDR3 protein. Of over 550,000 distinct CDR3 sequences in the sample, roughly 6.6% are singletons; the top ten hold 1.6%. This entry comes from a study of identical twins. The germline CDR1 and CDR2 sequences are SEHNR and FQNEAQ (reference sequence). This CDR3 contains 16 residues. The V segment lost 4 bases and the J segment 8 bases; nucleotides outside the gene matches: 13. These same records also appear under a second study, on yellow fever vaccine responses in identical twins.

The chain carries TRBV7-9 and TRBJ2-1, with 8 bases fitting TRBD2. Sample: PBMCs. This receptor was taken from a woman younger than 30 in good health. The CDR3 region has the DNA TGTGCCAGCAGCTCATGGCGGGGGGACCACTTCGATGAGCAGTTCTTC. Translated: CASSSWRGDHFDEQFF. The full variable domain, rest sourced from reference TRBV7-9 and TRBJ2-1, is DTGVSQNPRHKITKRGQNVTFRCDPISEHNRLYWYRQTLGQGPEFLTYFQNEAQLEKSRLLSDRFSAERPKGSFSTLEIQRTEQGDSAMYLCASSSWRGDHFDEQFFGPGTRLTVL.